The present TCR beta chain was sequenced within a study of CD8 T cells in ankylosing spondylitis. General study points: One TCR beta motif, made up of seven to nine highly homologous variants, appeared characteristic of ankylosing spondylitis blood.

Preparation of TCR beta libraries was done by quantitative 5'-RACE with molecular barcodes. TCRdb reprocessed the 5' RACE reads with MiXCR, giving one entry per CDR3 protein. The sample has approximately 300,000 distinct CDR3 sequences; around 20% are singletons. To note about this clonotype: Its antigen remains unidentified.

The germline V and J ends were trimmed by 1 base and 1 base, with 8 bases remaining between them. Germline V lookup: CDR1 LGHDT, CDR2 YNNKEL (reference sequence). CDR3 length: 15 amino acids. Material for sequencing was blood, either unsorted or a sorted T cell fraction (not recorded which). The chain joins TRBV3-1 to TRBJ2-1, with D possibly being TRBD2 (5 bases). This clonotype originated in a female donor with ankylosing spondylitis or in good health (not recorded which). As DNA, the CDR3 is TGTGCCAGCAGCCAAGGGTGGGAGTCCTACAATGAGCAGTTCTTC. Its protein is CASSQGWESYNEQFF.